This T cell receptor (beta chain) was retrieved from a study of cytomegalovirus exposure and HLA in healthy donors. Germline assignment: CDR1 MNHEY and CDR2 SVGAGI. V was trimmed by 5 bases and J by 8 bases, leaving 16 bases between them. This CDR3 has 14 residues. Researchers ran the PCR with 60 Vbeta and 13 Jbeta primers. Libraries were prepared by immunoSEQ multiplex PCR; TCRdb keeps only in-frame clonotypes and omits some of them. The sample includes around 210,000 clones, approximately 85% of them seen just once. The chain has TRBV6-5 and TRBJ1-3; D is possibly TRBD1 (6 bases). The clonotype comes from a girl aged 2-10 years in good health and CMV-seronegative. The sample taken for sequencing was PBMCs. This chain's CDR3 is CASSPTGSTYTIYF. The CDR3, as DNA: TGTGCCAGCAGTCCCACAGGGAGTACATACACCATATATTTT.